The 9 T cell receptor beta chains below come from one sample, sequenced in a study of T-cell memory formation after mild COVID-19. TCRdb processed the 5' RACE reads anew with MiXCR; each CDR3 protein has one entry. The sample holds roughly 600,000 distinct CDR3 sequences; more than 15% are singletons and the top ten take about 11%. Sequenced sample: PBMCs or a T cell subset sorted from them (not recorded which). All receptors derive from an adult woman who had mild COVID-19 (a few samples of this study predate the infection). Cell type and time point are not known.

Regarding this clonotype: One end of the junction varies from germline; a read error may be responsible. The chain has TRBV7-9 and TRBJ1-1; a possible D gene is TRBD1 (6 bases). The germline V gene has CDR1 SEHNR and CDR2 FQNEAQ (reference sequence). This CDR3 is built from 18 residues. The CDR3 DNA reads as TGTGCCAGCAGCCCCAGGGGTACGCCAGGGCCCTTGAACACTGAAGCTTCCTTT. Protein product: CASSPRGTPGPLNTEASF. Using reference TRBV7-9 and TRBJ1-1 for the parts outside the CDR3, the full variable domain is DTGVSQNPRHKITKRGQNVTFRCDPISEHNRLYWYRQTLGQGPEFLTYFQNEAQLEKSRLLSDRFSAERPKGSFSTLEIQRTEQGDSAMYLCASSPRGTPGPLNTEASFGQGTRLTVV.

This chain links TRBV29-1 with TRBJ2-1; 12 bases are a match to TRBD2. Germline V gene sequence: CDR1 SQVTM, CDR2 ANQGSEA. Trimming cost V 7 bases and J 7 bases; bases outside gene matches: 5. The CDR3 totals 13 residues. In nucleotides, the CDR3 is TGCAGCGCCTCCGGGACTAGCGGGAATGAGCAGTTCTTC. Protein product: CSASGTSGNEQFF.

In its sample, this clonotype was seen many times. The chain couples TRBV12-3 or TRBV12-4 to TRBJ2-3; possible D gene TRBD1, 5 bases. The CDR3 covers 14 residues. Deletions cut 4 bases from V and 3 bases from J, with 11 bases between. This CDR3 is CASSSQGGTDTQYF. The CDR3 DNA follows: TGTGCCAGCAGTTCCCAGGGTGGGACAGATACGCAGTATTTT.

This chain's CDR3 is CASSDTWRDTEAFF. The CDR3 DNA follows: TGTGCCAGCAGTGATACCTGGAGGGACACTGAAGCTTTCTTT. The rearrangement joins TRBV2 to TRBJ1-1; no clear D gene. This CDR3 comprises 14 residues. Trimming left V 3 bases short and J 3 bases short, with 11 bases between. CDR1 is SNHLY, CDR2 FYNNEI, per germline.

This clonotype has ten or more counts. This chain connects TRBV4-2 to TRBJ1-3, with 7 nucleotides matching TRBD1. V trimming: 0 bases; J trimming: 2 bases; junction bases outside the gene matches: 16. This CDR3 comprises 20 residues. CDR1 and CDR2 from the germline V gene are LGHNA and YNFKEQ. The CDR3 here is CASSQDRQSSTTGAGNTIYF. The DNA for the CDR3 is TGTGCCAGCAGCCAAGATCGGCAGTCTTCGACAACAGGGGCTGGAAACACCATATATTTT.

This clonotype was detected only a few times. This chain joins TRBV30 and TRBJ1-2; the D gene is possibly TRBD1 (5 bases). The CDR3 covers 13 residues. V lost 1 base, J lost 8 bases, and 14 bases lay in between. The V gene's germline CDR1 is GTSNPN and CDR2 SVGIG (reference sequence). The CDR3: CAWSAGWGDGYTF. CDR3 DNA: TGTGCCTGGAGTGCCGGGTGGGGCGACGGCTACACCTTC.

This clonotype has more than one count but fewer than ten. The J gene is TRBJ2-1, the V gene TRBV24-1, with a weak D call TRBD2 (6 bases). Germline V gene lookup returns CDR1 KGHDR and CDR2 SFDVKD. The CDR3 spans 14 residues. Trimming took 5 bases from V and 9 from J, leaving 16 bases between them. CDR3 residues: CATSVRDSTGEQFF. The DNA for the CDR3 is TGTGCCACCAGTGTGAGGGACTCAACGGGTGAGCAGTTCTTC.

This rearrangement joins TRBV7-2 to TRBJ1-2; perhaps TRBD1 as D (6 bases). This CDR3 has 15 amino acids. Germline values: CDR1 SGHTA, CDR2 FQGNSA. Trimming removed 5 bases from V and 0 bases from J, with 13 bases in between. CDR3 bases: TGTGCCAGCAGCCACCGAGGGGGGACTAACTATGGCTACACCTTC. Translated, it gives CASSHRGGTNYGYTF.

The chain employs TRBV13 and TRBJ1-4; D gene uncertain. Germline CDR1 PRHDT, CDR2 FYEKMQ (reference sequence). This CDR3 region has 15 residues. The V end was cut by 0 bases, the J end by 11 bases, with 16 bases between. CDR3 amino acids: CASSLGGPLAGKLFF. The CDR3 bases are TGTGCCAGCAGCTTAGGAGGACCTTTGGCGGGGAAACTGTTTTTT.